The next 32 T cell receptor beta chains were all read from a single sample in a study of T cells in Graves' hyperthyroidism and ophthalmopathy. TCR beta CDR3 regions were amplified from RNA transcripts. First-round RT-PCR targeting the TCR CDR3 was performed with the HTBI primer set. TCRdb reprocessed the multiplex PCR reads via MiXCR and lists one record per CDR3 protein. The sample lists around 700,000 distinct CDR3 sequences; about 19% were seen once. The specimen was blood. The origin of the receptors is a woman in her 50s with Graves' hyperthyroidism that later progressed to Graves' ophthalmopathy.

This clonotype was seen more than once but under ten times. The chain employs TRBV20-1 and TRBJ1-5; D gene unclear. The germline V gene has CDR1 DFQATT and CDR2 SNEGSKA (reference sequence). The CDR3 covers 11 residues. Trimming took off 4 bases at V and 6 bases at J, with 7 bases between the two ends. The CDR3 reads CSATNSQPQHF. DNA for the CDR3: TGCAGTGCTACAAATAGTCAGCCCCAGCATTTT.

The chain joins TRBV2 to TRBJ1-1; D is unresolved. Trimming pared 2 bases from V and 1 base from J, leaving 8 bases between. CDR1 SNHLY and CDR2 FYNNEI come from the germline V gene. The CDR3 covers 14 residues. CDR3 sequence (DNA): TGTGCCAGCAGTGAATCAGCGCCGAACACTGAAGCTTTCTTT. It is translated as CASSESAPNTEAFF.

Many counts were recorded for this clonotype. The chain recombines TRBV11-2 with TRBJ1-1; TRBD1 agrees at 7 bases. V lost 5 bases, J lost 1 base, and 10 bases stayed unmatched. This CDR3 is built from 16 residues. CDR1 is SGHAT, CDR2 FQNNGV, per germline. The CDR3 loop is CASSQTRQGGNTEAFF. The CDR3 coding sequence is TGTGCCAGCAGCCAGACCAGACAGGGAGGGAACACTGAAGCTTTCTTT.

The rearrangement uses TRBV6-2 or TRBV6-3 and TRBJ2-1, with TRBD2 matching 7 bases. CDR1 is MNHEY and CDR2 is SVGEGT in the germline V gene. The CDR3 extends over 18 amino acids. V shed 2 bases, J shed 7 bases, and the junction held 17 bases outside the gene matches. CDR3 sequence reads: CASSYPRESGVIRNEQFF. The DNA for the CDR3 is TGTGCCAGCAGTTACCCCCGGGAGAGCGGGGTGATAAGAAATGAGCAGTTCTTC.

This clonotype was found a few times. The CDR3 sequence is CASSLEGPGGYTF. The CDR3 bases are TGTGCCAGCAGCTTAGAAGGTCCTGGCGGCTACACCTTC. V usage is TRBV7-9 and J usage is TRBJ1-2; D is ambiguous. Trimming took off 1 base at V and 8 bases at J, with 11 bases between the two ends. CDR3 length: 13 amino acids. CDR1 and CDR2 (germline): SEHNR, FQNEAQ (reference sequence).

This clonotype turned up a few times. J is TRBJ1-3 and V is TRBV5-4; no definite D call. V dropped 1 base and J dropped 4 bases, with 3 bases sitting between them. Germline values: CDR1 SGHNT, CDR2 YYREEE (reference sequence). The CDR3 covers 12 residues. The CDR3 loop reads CASSLMGNTIYF. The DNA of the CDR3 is TGTGCCAGCAGCTTGATGGGAAACACCATATATTTT.

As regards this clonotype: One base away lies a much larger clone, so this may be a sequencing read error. DNA of the CDR3: TGCGCCAGCAGCATCGACAGGGGTGGGGCCAATGGCTACACCTTC. This translates into CASSIDRGGANGYTF. The V call is TRBV5-1, the J call TRBJ1-2; TRBD1 matches at 8 bases. This CDR3 spans 15 amino acids. Per germline, CDR1 SGHRS and CDR2 YFSETQ. The V and J ends lost 4 bases and 6 bases, in that order; junction bases with no gene match: 11.

The CDR3 coding sequence is TGTGCCAGCAGCAGACAGGGTTTTGGCACTGAAGCTTTCTTT. Encoded protein: CASSRQGFGTEAFF. The V call is TRBV7-8, the J call TRBJ1-1; TRBD1 agrees at 7 bases. CDR1 and CDR2 from the germline V gene are SGHVS and FQNEAQ. The trim removed 5 bases at V and 4 bases at J, leaving 7 bases unmatched. The CDR3 is 14 residues long.

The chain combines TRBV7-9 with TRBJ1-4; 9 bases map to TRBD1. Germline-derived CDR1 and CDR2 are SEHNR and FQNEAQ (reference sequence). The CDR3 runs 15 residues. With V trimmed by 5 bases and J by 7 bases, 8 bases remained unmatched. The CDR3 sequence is CASSVRQGGSEKLFF. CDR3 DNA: TGTGCCAGCAGCGTCAGACAGGGGGGGAGTGAAAAACTGTTTTTT.

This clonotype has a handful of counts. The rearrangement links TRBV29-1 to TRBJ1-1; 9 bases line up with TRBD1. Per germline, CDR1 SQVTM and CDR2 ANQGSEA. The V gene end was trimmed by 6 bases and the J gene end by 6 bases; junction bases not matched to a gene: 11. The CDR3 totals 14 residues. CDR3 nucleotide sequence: TGCAGCGTAAAAGATGACAGGGGGTTCCCTGAAGCTTTCTTT. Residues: CSVKDDRGFPEAFF.

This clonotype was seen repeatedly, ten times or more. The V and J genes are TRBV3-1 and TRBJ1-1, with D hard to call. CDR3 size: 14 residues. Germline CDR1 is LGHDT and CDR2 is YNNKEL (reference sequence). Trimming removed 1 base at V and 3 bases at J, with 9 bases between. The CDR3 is CASSQVGSYTEAFF. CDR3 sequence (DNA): TGTGCCAGCAGCCAAGTCGGCAGCTACACTGAAGCTTTCTTT.

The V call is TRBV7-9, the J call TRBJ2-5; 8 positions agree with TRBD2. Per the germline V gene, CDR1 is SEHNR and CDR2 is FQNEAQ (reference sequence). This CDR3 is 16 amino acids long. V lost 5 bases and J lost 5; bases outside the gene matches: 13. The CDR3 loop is CASSPPGGGHGETQYF. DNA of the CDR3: TGTGCCAGCAGCCCCCCTGGCGGGGGGCACGGGGAGACCCAGTACTTC.

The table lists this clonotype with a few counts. The CDR3 DNA sequence: TGTGCCAGTAGTTCGACCGATTCTGGAAACACCATATATTTT. This codes for CASSSTDSGNTIYF. This sequence joins TRBV19 and TRBJ1-3; D unclear. Germline CDR1 reads LNHDA; CDR2 reads SQIVND (reference sequence). Trimming removed 5 bases at V and 1 base at J, with 9 bases between. CDR3 length: 14 residues.

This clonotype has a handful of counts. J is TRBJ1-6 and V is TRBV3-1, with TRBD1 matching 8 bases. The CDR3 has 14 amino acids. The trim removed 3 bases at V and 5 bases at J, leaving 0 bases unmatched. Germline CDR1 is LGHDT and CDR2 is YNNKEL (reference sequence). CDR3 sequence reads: CASSQTGDNSPLHF. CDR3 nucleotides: TGTGCCAGCAGCCAGACAGGGGATAATTCACCCCTCCACTTT.

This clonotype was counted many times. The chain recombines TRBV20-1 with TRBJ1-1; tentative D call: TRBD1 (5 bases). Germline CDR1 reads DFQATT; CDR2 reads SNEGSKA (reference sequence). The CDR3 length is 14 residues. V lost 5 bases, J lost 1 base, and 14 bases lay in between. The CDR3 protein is CSAYRHGGNTEAFF. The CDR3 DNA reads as TGCAGTGCTTACCGACACGGGGGGAACACTGAAGCTTTCTTT.

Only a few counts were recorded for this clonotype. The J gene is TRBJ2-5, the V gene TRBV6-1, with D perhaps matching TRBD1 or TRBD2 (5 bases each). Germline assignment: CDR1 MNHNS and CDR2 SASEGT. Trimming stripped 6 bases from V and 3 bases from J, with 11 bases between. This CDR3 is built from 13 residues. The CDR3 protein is CASRGPLEETQYF. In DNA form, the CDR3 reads TGTGCCAGCAGGGGACCACTAGAAGAGACCCAGTACTTC.

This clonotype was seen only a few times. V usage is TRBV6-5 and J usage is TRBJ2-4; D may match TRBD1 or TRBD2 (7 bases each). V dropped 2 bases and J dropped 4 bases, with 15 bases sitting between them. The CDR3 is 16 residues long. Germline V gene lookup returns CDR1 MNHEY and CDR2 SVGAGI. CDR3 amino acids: CASSYATGEGKNIQYF. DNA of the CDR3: TGTGCCAGCAGTTACGCCACAGGGGAGGGGAAAAACATTCAGTACTTC.

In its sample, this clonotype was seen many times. DNA for the CDR3: TGTGCCAGCAGTCCAAGATACTACAGGGGGCGAGACTATGGCTACACCTTC. It yields the protein CASSPRYYRGRDYGYTF. The chain is built from TRBV28 and TRBJ1-2; 9 bases are a match to TRBD1. The CDR3 loop spans 17 amino acids. Germline loops: CDR1 MDHEN, CDR2 SYDVKM. V was pared by 5 bases and J by 3 bases, with 13 bases of the junction left unmatched.

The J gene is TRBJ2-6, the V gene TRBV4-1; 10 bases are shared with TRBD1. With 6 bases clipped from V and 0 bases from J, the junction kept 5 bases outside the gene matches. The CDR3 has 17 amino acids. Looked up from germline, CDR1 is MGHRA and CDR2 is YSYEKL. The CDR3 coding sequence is TGCGCCAGCAGGAGGGGGACAGGGGCCTCTGGGGCCAACGTCCTGACTTTC. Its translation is CASRRGTGASGANVLTF.

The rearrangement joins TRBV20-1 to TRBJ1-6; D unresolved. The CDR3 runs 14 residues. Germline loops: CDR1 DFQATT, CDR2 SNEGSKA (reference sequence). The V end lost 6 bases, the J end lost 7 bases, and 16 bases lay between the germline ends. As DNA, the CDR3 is TGCAGTGCCCACGAGAGGGTACTGAATTCACCCCTCCACTTT. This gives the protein CSAHERVLNSPLHF.

The CDR3 nucleotides read TGCAGCGCCATCCCCGACACGTATAACTATGGCTACACCTTC. Amino acids: CSAIPDTYNYGYTF. The chain couples TRBV29-1 to TRBJ1-2; unclear D gene. Deletions cut 7 bases from V and 1 base from J, with 16 bases between. CDR1 is SQVTM and CDR2 is ANQGSEA in the germline V gene. The CDR3 contains 14 residues.

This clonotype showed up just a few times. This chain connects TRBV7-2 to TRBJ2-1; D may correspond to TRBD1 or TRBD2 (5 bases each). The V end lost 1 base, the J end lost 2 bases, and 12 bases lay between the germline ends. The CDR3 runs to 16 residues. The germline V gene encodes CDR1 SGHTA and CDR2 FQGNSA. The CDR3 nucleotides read TGTGCCAGCAGCTTAGTAAACGGGGCCCCCTACAATGAGCAGTTCTTC. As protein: CASSLVNGAPYNEQFF.

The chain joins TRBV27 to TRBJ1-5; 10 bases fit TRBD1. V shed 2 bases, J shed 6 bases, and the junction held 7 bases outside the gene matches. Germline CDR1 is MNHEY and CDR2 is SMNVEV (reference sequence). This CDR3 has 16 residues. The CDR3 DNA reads TGTGCCAGCAGTTTAAGATCACGGACAGGGGGTCAGCCCCAGCATTTT. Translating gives CASSLRSRTGGQPQHF.

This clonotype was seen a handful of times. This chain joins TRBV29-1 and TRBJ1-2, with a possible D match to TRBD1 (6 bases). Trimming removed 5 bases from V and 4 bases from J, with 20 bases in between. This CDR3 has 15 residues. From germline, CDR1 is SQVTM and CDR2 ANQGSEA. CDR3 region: CSVLGDRQETYGYTF. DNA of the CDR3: TGCAGCGTTTTGGGGGACCGACAGGAGACCTATGGCTACACCTTC.

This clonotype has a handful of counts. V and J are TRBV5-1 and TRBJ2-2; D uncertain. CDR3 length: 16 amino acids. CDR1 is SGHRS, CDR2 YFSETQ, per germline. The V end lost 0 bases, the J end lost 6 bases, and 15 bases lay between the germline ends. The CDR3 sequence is CASSLGLVVTAGELFF. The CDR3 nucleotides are TGCGCCAGCAGCTTGGGGTTGGTGGTGACCGCCGGGGAGCTGTTTTTT.

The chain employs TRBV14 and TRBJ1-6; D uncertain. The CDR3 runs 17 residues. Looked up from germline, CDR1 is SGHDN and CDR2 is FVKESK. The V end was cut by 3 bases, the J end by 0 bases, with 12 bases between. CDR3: CASSQARNSSYNSPLHF. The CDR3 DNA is TGTGCCAGCAGCCAGGCTCGCAATAGCTCCTATAATTCACCCCTCCACTTT.

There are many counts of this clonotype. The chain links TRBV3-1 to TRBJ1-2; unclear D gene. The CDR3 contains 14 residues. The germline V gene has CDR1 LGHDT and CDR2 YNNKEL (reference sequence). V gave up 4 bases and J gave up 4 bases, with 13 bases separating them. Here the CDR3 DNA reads TGTGCCAGCAGCCGGACGGAGACTGCCTATGGCTACACCTTC. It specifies CASSRTETAYGYTF. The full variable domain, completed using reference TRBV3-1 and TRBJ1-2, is DTAVSQTPKYLVTQMGNDKSIKCEQNLGHDTMYWYKQDSKKFLKIMFSYNNKELIINETVPNRFSPKSPDKAHLNLHINSLELGDSAVYFCASSRTETAYGYTFGSGTRLTVV.

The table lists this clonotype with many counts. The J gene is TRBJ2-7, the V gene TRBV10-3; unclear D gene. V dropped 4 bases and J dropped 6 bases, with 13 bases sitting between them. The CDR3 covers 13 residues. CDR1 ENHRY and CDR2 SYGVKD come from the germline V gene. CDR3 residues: CAISALPLGEQYF. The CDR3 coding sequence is TGTGCCATCAGTGCCTTGCCCCTGGGCGAGCAGTACTTC.

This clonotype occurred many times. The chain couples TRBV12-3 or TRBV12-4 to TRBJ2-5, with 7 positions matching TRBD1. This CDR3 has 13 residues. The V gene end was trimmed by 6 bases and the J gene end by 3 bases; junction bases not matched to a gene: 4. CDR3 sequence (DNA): TGTGCCAGCAGGCTTACAGGGGAAGAGACCCAGTACTTC. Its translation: CASRLTGEETQYF.

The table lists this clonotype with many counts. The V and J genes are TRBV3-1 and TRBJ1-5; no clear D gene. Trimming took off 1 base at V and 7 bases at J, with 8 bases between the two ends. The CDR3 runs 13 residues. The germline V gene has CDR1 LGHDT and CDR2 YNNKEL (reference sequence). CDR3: CASSQGVEQPQHF. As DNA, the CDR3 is TGTGCCAGCAGCCAAGGAGTGGAACAGCCCCAGCATTTT.

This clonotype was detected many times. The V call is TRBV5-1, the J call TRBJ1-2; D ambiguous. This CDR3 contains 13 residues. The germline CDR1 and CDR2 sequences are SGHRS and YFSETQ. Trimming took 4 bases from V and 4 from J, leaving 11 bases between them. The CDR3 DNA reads TGCGCCAGCAGCCTAACAGAGACCTATGGCTACACCTTC. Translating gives CASSLTETYGYTF.

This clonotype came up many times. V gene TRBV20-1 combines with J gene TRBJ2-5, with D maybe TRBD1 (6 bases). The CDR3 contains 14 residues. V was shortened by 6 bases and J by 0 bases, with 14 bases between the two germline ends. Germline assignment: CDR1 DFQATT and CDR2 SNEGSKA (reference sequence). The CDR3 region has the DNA TGCAGTGCGCCGACAGGAGCGTACCAAGAGACCCAGTACTTC. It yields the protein CSAPTGAYQETQYF.